The entry that follows covers one T cell receptor beta chain sequence. The protocol was immunoSEQ multiplex PCR, while the TCRdb copy is restricted to in-frame clones and leaves out a portion. The sample contains over 250,000 clones, about four fifths of which appear only once. The CDR3 contains 17 residues. Trimming shortened V by 4 bases and J by 1 base, and 14 bases separated the two germline ends. Germline CDR1 is SGHTA and CDR2 is FQGTGA. The data belong to a study of blood T cell repertoires in COVID-19. V is TRBV7-3 and J is TRBJ2-6; possible D gene TRBD1, 6 bases. The specimen sequenced was peripheral blood. The receptor comes from a woman in her forties or fifties who had recovered from COVID-19. The CDR3 region has the DNA TGTGCCAGCAGCTCAGACGGGACAAATTCTGGGGCCAACGTCCTGACTTTC. Encoded protein: CASSSDGTNSGANVLTF. Supplemented by reference TRBV7-3 and TRBJ2-6, the full variable domain reads GAGVSQTPSNKVTEKGKYVELRCDPISGHTALYWYRQSLGQGPEFLIYFQGTGAADDSGLPNDRFFAVRPEGSVSTLKIQRTERGDSAVYLCASSSDGTNSGANVLTFGAGSRLTVL.